This entry lists 16 T cell receptor beta chains sequenced from one sample in a study of breast tumors, draining lymph nodes, adjacent tissues. Breast cancer patients provided tissue from their axillary draining lymph nodes. TCRdb redid the calling of the multiplex PCR reads with MiXCR, one entry per CDR3 protein. The repertoire has under 85,000 distinct CDR3 sequences, roughly a fifth of them found once; the top ten carry around 2.5%. The source material was axillary lymph node tissue. All receptors derive from a female donor with breast cancer. Some clones in this sample may be carry-over from other donors' samples.

This clonotype was recorded at least ten times. The gene calls are TRBV6-2 or TRBV6-3 and TRBJ2-5; 12 nucleotides line up with TRBD1. V dropped 4 bases and J dropped 5; count of bases not matched to a gene: 5. The germline V gene encodes CDR1 MNHEY and CDR2 SVGEGT. The CDR3 covers 15 residues. CDR3 residues: CASSSGTGGTETQYF. Written as DNA, the CDR3 is TGTGCCAGCAGTTCGGGGACAGGGGGCACGGAGACCCAGTACTTC.

This clonotype was detected ten times or more. V and J are TRBV2 and TRBJ1-2, with a possible D match to TRBD1 (5 bases). Germline loops: CDR1 SNHLY, CDR2 FYNNEI. V lost 5 bases and J lost 0, with 13 bases in between. This CDR3 is built from 15 residues. The CDR3 DNA sequence: TGTGCCAGCAGTTCCACAGGATCTACTAACTATGGCTACACCTTC. Translation: CASSSTGSTNYGYTF.

Regarding this clonotype: A much larger clone differs from this one at a single base, so this may be a read error. The rearrangement joins TRBV10-2 to TRBJ1-2, with 12 bases lining up with TRBD1. The CDR3 is 14 residues long. CDR1 is WSHSY and CDR2 is SAAADI in the germline V gene. V shed 6 bases and J 9 bases; nucleotides not matched to a gene: 8. The CDR3 reads CASRGTGGKWSYTF. The CDR3 nucleotides are TGCGCCAGCAGGGGGACAGGGGGCAAGTGGAGCTACACCTTC.

This clonotype showed up many times. The rearrangement joins TRBV15 to TRBJ1-5; 7 bases agree with TRBD1. CDR3 length: 15 residues. Germline V gives CDR1 LNHNV, CDR2 YYDKDF (reference sequence). The V and J ends lost 5 bases and 4 bases, in that order; junction bases with no gene match: 8. Here the CDR3 DNA reads TGTGCCACCAGCTTGACAGGGAGGGGAAATCAGCCCCAGCATTTT. As protein: CATSLTGRGNQPQHF.

This clonotype turned up a few times. J is TRBJ2-2 and V is TRBV28; TRBD1 or TRBD2 may be the D gene (5 bases each). Germline CDR1 reads MDHEN; CDR2 reads SYDVKM. CDR3 length: 15 residues. Trimming removed 8 bases from V and 1 base from J, with 14 bases in between. The CDR3 protein is CASFLRDGNTGELFF. CDR3 sequence (DNA): TGTGCCAGCTTCCTCCGGGACGGGAACACCGGGGAGCTGTTTTTT. Full variable domain (remainder filled in from reference TRBV28 and TRBJ2-2): DVKVTQSSRYLVKRTGEKVFLECVQDMDHENMFWYRQDPGLGLRLIYFSYDVKMKEKGDIPEGYSVSREKKERFSLILESASTNQTSMYLCASFLRDGNTGELFFGEGSRLTVL.

This clonotype was found a few times. The chain couples TRBV20-1 to TRBJ2-4; 10 positions match TRBD2. CDR3 size: 16 residues. CDR1 is DFQATT and CDR2 is SNEGSKA in the germline V gene (reference sequence). With 0 bases clipped from V and 7 bases from J, the junction kept 9 bases outside the gene matches. The CDR3 DNA is TGCAGTGCTAGAGATCAGCTAGCGGGAGCGGGGAACATTCAGTACTTC. It specifies CSARDQLAGAGNIQYF.

The chain uses TRBV5-1 and TRBJ1-1; D is unresolved. There are 15 residues in the CDR3. Trimming removed 0 bases at V and 1 base at J, with 10 bases between. Germline V lookup: CDR1 SGHRS, CDR2 YFSETQ. CDR3 in DNA: TGCGCCAGCAGCTTGGGAGACCCATCGAACACTGAAGCTTTCTTT. Translating it yields CASSLGDPSNTEAFF.

The chain employs TRBV28 and TRBJ2-1; unclear D gene. This CDR3 spans 13 amino acids. Germline assignment: CDR1 MDHEN and CDR2 SYDVKM. Trimming pared 7 bases from V and 9 bases from J, leaving 16 bases between. CDR3 sequence (DNA): TGTGCCAGCACCCCCCGGCTAATGGGTGAGCAGTTCTTC. Amino acid sequence: CASTPRLMGEQFF.

The chain combines TRBV29-1 with TRBJ1-2; a possible D gene is TRBD1 (5 bases). The germline gives CDR1 SQVTM, CDR2 ANQGSEA. CDR3 length: 13 residues. With 4 bases removed from V and 4 bases from J, the gap between germline ends came to 13 bases. This CDR3 is CSVGGGVGYGYTF. CDR3 bases: TGCAGCGTTGGGGGGGGGGTGGGCTATGGCTACACCTTC.

Many counts were recorded for this clonotype. The chain couples TRBV9 to TRBJ2-1; 8 nucleotides line up with TRBD2. Germline assignment: CDR1 SGDLS and CDR2 YYNGEE. The CDR3 runs 14 residues. Trimming removed 3 bases from V and 5 bases from J; junction bases left unmatched: 4. CDR3 DNA sequence: TGTGCCAGCAGCGAGGGGACTAGTAACAATGAGCAGTTCTTC. Translated: CASSEGTSNNEQFF.

This clonotype was seen at least ten times. The gene calls are TRBV3-1 and TRBJ1-2; tentatively, D is TRBD1 (5 bases). Trimming took off 4 bases at V and 7 bases at J, with 13 bases between the two ends. Germline lookup yields CDR1 LGHDT and CDR2 YNNKEL (reference sequence). The CDR3 covers 13 residues. For the CDR3, the DNA is TGTGCCAGCAGCCTCCCCCAGAGGGGTGGCTACACCTTC. Translated, it gives CASSLPQRGGYTF.

This clonotype was observed at least ten times. The V call is TRBV28, the J call TRBJ2-1; TRBD2 aligns across 9 bases. This CDR3 contains 14 residues. Germline trimming cut 9 bases from V and 0 bases from J; bases unmatched to any gene: 3. Germline CDR1 and CDR2: MDHEN and SYDVKM. CDR3 in DNA: TGTGCCAGTCTAGCGGGATACTCCTACAATGAGCAGTTCTTC. It encodes CASLAGYSYNEQFF.

This clonotype came up many times. The gene calls are TRBV7-6 and TRBJ2-3; 9 nucleotides line up with TRBD2. The J segment lost 1 base and the V segment lost 4 bases, leaving 0 bases of the junction unmatched. Germline V gives CDR1 SGHVS, CDR2 FNYEAQ. There are 14 residues in the CDR3. CDR3 coding DNA: TGTGCCAGCAGCTGGACTAGCGGCACAGATACGCAGTATTTT. Translated: CASSWTSGTDTQYF.

About this clonotype: As the CDR3 is not closed by the conserved phenylalanine or tryptophan, this likely results from a read error. This chain uses TRBV20-1 with TRBJ2-3, with 12 nucleotides matching TRBD2. Germline loops: CDR1 DFQATT, CDR2 SNEGSKA (reference sequence). The CDR3 is 16 residues long. Trimming took 6 bases from V and 4 from J; bases not matched to a gene: 11. The CDR3 DNA reads TGCAGTGCCCAGCCGACTAGCGGGAGTAGGGCAGATACGCAGTATTCC. Translated, it gives CSAQPTSGSRADTQYS.

Comments on this clonotype: A read error is possible here, since a much larger clone lies one base away. The gene calls are TRBV19 and TRBJ2-1; TRBD2 agrees at 8 bases. Looked up from germline, CDR1 is LNHDA and CDR2 is SQIVND (reference sequence). This CDR3 has 15 residues. The CDR3 region has the DNA TGTGTCAGTCGGGAAATAGCGGGACGGTTCAATGAGCAGTTCTTC. This encodes CVSREIAGRFNEQFF.

This clonotype showed up many times. The chain employs TRBV20-1 and TRBJ2-7; TRBD1 agrees at 8 bases. The CDR3 has 12 residues. Per the germline V gene, CDR1 is DFQATT and CDR2 is SNEGSKA (reference sequence). With 5 bases clipped from V and 6 bases from J, the junction kept 6 bases outside the gene matches. The CDR3 DNA sequence: TGCAGTGCTCCCGGGACAGGCTTCGAGCAGTACTTC. The encoded protein is CSAPGTGFEQYF.